This T cell receptor (beta chain) was captured by sequencing in a study of blood T cell repertoires in COVID-19. Study details: The cDNA or gDNA used as material had been derived from T cells, B-cell-depleted T cells, or PBMCs.

Assay: immunoSEQ multiplex PCR; the TCRdb copy retains only in-frame clones and omits some. The sample has some 250,000 clones, 86% seen once; the top ten hold approximately 13%. V gave up 2 bases and J gave up 16 bases; unmatched junction bases: 5. CDR1 and CDR2 from the germline V gene are MNHEY and SVGEGT. The CDR3 consists of 12 residues. This rearrangement joins TRBV6-2 or TRBV6-3 to TRBJ2-1; 10 bases fit TRBD1. This receptor was obtained from an elderly man with acute or convalescent COVID-19. The sample comprised peripheral blood. The DNA of the CDR3 is TGTGCCAGCAGTTACGGGGGACAGGGGCCCTTCTTC. The encoded protein is CASSYGGQGPFF.